Listed below are T cell receptor beta chains from one sample, sequenced in a study of blood T cell repertoires in COVID-19. Clones were read by immunoSEQ multiplex PCR, and TCRdb kept only the in-frame ones, dropping some. The table lists about 280,000 clones, around 90% of them singletons. The sample was peripheral blood. The receptors derive from a woman aged 40 to 50 who had recovered from COVID-19. CDR3s leave out the opening cysteine and the closing phenylalanine or tryptophan.

j_gene	v_gene	CDR3aa
TRBJ2-5	TRBV5-4	ASSPPLAEQETQY
TRBJ2-5	TRBV5-6	ASSLAVTSGSGTQY
TRBJ2-1	TRBV13	ASSLPASGRGRNEQF
TRBJ2-5	TRBV3-1/TRBV3-2	ASSLRGVRETQY
TRBJ2-1	TRBV19	ASSIAGATYYEQF
TRBJ2-2	TRBV7-9	ASSLGQGGAGELF
TRBJ2-3	TRBV19	ASSIQQRGTDTQY
TRBJ1-1	TRBV6-2/TRBV6-3	ASSYSGPAEAF
TRBJ2-1	TRBV19	ASSIGGTGGNEQF
TRBJ1-1	TRBV18	ASRDSQDTEAF
TRBJ2-5	TRBV6-1	ASSTGETQY
TRBJ1-2	TRBV3-1/TRBV3-2	ASSQGLQGANYGYT
TRBJ2-3	TRBV28	ASADRAGGFEPQY
TRBJ2-5	TRBV28	ASSFRETQY
TRBJ2-2	TRBV7-9	ASSRTGGTGELF
TRBJ1-4	TRBV15	ATSREGPGQFEKLF